These T cell receptor beta chains were read from a single sample in a study of identical twins. In TCRdb, the 5' RACE reads were re-called with MiXCR into one record per CDR3 protein. This table has 600,000 to 700,000 distinct CDR3 sequences, 21% appearing once. These data were also reused for a study on T cells expressing NK-cell markers.

The sequenced material came from PBMCs. These receptors came from a woman under 30 in good health. Both conserved end residues are part of each CDR3. D genes are given only for firm matches. Not every row has a clone size; where given, it reads once, few, many or a size class.

D gene: NA
V gene: TRBV20-1
clone size: few
J gene: TRBJ2-3
CDR3 DNA: TGCAGTGCGGGGGGACTCCGGAACATAGATACGCAGTATTTT
CDR3 protein: CSAGGLRNIDTQYF

D gene: NA
V gene: TRBV5-1
clone size: NA
J gene: TRBJ2-3
CDR3 DNA: TGCGCCAGCAAGGCAGGGCCAGATACGCAGTATTTT
CDR3 protein: CASKAGPDTQYF

D gene: TRBD2
V gene: TRBV12-3/TRBV12-4
clone size: many
J gene: TRBJ2-5
CDR3 DNA: TGTGCCAGCAGTTTAAGCGGGAGGGCCATGAAGACCCAGTACTTC
CDR3 protein: CASSLSGRAMKTQYF

D gene: NA
V gene: TRBV20-1
clone size: many
J gene: TRBJ2-5
CDR3 DNA: TGCAGTGCTAGGTCCCGGATGCGAGGGGAGACCCAGTACTTC
CDR3 protein: CSARSRMRGETQYF

D gene: TRBD1
V gene: TRBV5-1
clone size: few
J gene: TRBJ2-3
CDR3 DNA: TGCGCCAGCAGTTTGGGGTACGGGACAGGGAGCACAGATACGCAGTATTTT
CDR3 protein: CASSLGYGTGSTDTQYF

D gene: NA
V gene: TRBV20-1
clone size: NA
J gene: TRBJ1-3
CDR3 DNA: TGCAGTGCCACTCTAAACCCCTCTGGAAACACCATATATTTT
CDR3 protein: CSATLNPSGNTIYF

D gene: NA
V gene: TRBV20-1
clone size: NA
J gene: TRBJ2-7
CDR3 DNA: TGCAGTGGTGGGAGGGGGTCACAGCAGTACTTC
CDR3 protein: CSGGRGSQQYF

D gene: NA
V gene: TRBV5-1
clone size: few
J gene: TRBJ2-7
CDR3 DNA: TGCGCCAGCAGCCTGGGGGGCTCCCCTTCCTACGAGCAGTACTTC
CDR3 protein: CASSLGGSPSYEQYF

D gene: TRBD1
V gene: TRBV5-1
clone size: NA
J gene: TRBJ2-1
CDR3 DNA: TGCGCCAGCAGCTTTGGTCACAGCCCCGGGACAGGGGACAATGAGCAGTTCTTC
CDR3 protein: CASSFGHSPGTGDNEQFF

D gene: NA
V gene: TRBV9
clone size: NA
J gene: TRBJ1-6
CDR3 DNA: TGTGCCAGCAGCCCTACAATAAATTCACCCCTCCACTTT
CDR3 protein: CASSPTINSPLHF

D gene: NA
V gene: TRBV5-4
clone size: few
J gene: TRBJ1-2
CDR3 DNA: TGTGCCAGCAGCTTGGGAGGGGTCGGGACCTATGGCTACACCTTC
CDR3 protein: CASSLGGVGTYGYTF

D gene: NA
V gene: TRBV4-3
clone size: few
J gene: TRBJ2-1
CDR3 DNA: TGCGCCAGCAGCCAAGCTCGGGCCGAGGGGCGCAATGAGCAGTTCTTC
CDR3 protein: CASSQARAEGRNEQFF

D gene: NA
V gene: TRBV12-3/TRBV12-4
clone size: few
J gene: TRBJ2-1
CDR3 DNA: TGTGCCAGTGGGATCGGACCCAATTACAATGAGCAGTTCTTC
CDR3 protein: CASGIGPNYNEQFF

D gene: NA
V gene: TRBV12-3/TRBV12-4
clone size: many
J gene: TRBJ2-5
CDR3 DNA: TGTGCCAGCAGTTTGGGAATCGGGGGAGAGACCCAGTACTTC
CDR3 protein: CASSLGIGGETQYF

D gene: NA
V gene: TRBV6-1
clone size: many
J gene: TRBJ2-1
CDR3 DNA: TGTGCCAGCAGTCTCCGAAGGGGGGTAGAGCAGTTCTTC
CDR3 protein: CASSLRRGVEQFF

D gene: NA
V gene: TRBV7-9
clone size: many
J gene: TRBJ2-3
CDR3 DNA: TGTGCCAGCAGGCGAACGGAACAGGGAGGGCAGTATTTT
CDR3 protein: CASRRTEQGGQYF

D gene: TRBD2
V gene: TRBV18
clone size: NA
J gene: TRBJ2-7
CDR3 DNA: TGTGCCAGCTCACCTTGGGGGACTAGTAGCGACGAGCAGTACTTC
CDR3 protein: CASSPWGTSSDEQYF

D gene: TRBD1
V gene: TRBV29-1
clone size: NA
J gene: TRBJ2-2
CDR3 DNA: TGCAGCGTCGCGGACAGGTTGAACACCGGGGAGCTGTTTTTT
CDR3 protein: CSVADRLNTGELFF

D gene: NA
V gene: TRBV21-1
clone size: NA
J gene: TRBJ2-7
CDR3 DNA: TGTGCCAGCAGCAAGGACACCTTCTACGAGCAGTACTTC
CDR3 protein: CASSKDTFYEQYF

D gene: NA
V gene: TRBV12-3/TRBV12-4
clone size: NA
J gene: TRBJ2-1
CDR3 DNA: TGTGCCAGCACCCATAGCTCTGAGCAGTTCTTC
CDR3 protein: CASTHSSEQFF

D gene: NA
V gene: TRBV12-3/TRBV12-4
clone size: NA
J gene: TRBJ2-3
CDR3 DNA: TGTGCCAGCAGATTAGCGCACCCTAGCACAGATACGCAGTATTTT
CDR3 protein: CASRLAHPSTDTQYF

D gene: NA
V gene: TRBV5-1
clone size: NA
J gene: TRBJ2-7
CDR3 DNA: TGCGCCAGCAGTATTTCGCCCGGAACCTACGAGCAGTACTTC
CDR3 protein: CASSISPGTYEQYF

D gene: NA
V gene: TRBV6-1
clone size: NA
J gene: TRBJ2-7
CDR3 DNA: TGTGCCAGCAGTGAAGGCCCAGGGGGGAGCGGCGAGCAGTACTTC
CDR3 protein: CASSEGPGGSGEQYF

D gene: NA
V gene: TRBV5-1
clone size: few
J gene: TRBJ2-7
CDR3 DNA: TGCGCCAGCAGCTTGGAACGGACGCCGAACGAGCAGTACTTC
CDR3 protein: CASSLERTPNEQYF

D gene: TRBD2
V gene: TRBV12-3/TRBV12-4
clone size: NA
J gene: TRBJ2-1
CDR3 DNA: TGTGCCAGCAACCAGGTGGGGACTAGCGGGACCCAGCAGTTCTTC
CDR3 protein: CASNQVGTSGTQQFF